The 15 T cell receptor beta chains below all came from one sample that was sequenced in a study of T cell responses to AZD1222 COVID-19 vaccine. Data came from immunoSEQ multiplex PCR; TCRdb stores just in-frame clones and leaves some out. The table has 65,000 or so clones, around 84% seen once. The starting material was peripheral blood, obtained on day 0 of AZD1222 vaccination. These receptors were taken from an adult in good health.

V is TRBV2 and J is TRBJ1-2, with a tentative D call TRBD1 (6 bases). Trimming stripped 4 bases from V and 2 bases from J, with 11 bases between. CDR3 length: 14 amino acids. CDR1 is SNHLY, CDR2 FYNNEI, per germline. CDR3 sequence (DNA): TGTGCCAGCAGTGTGAGGGGGACAAACTATGGCTACACCTTC. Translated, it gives CASSVRGTNYGYTF.

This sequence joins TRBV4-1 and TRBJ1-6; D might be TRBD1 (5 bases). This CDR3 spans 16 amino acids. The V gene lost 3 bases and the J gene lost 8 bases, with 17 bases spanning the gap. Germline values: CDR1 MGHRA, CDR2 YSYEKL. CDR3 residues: CASSQVTGQIDSPLHF. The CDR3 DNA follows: TGCGCCAGCAGCCAGGTAACAGGCCAGATAGATTCACCCCTCCACTTT.

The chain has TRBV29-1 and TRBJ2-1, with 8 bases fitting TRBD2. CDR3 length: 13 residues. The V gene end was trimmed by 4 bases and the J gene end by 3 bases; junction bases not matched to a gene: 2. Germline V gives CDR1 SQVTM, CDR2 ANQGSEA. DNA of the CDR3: TGCAGCGTTGGAAGCGGGGGCTACAATGAGCAGTTCTTC. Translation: CSVGSGGYNEQFF.

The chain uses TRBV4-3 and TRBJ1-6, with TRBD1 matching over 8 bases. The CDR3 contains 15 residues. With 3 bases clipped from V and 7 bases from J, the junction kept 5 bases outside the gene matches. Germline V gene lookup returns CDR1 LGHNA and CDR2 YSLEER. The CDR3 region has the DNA TGCGCCAGCAGCCACCCGGACAGGGTAAATTCACCCCTCCACTTT. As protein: CASSHPDRVNSPLHF.

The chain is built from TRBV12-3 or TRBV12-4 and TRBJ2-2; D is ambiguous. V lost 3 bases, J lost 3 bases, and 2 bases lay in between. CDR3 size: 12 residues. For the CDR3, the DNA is TGTGCCAGCAGTTTGGACACCGGGGAGCTGTTTTTT. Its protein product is CASSLDTGELFF.

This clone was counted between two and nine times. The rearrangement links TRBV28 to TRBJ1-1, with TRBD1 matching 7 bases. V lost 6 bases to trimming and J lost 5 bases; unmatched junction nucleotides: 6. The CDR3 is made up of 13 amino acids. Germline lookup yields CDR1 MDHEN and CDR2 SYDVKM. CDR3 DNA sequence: TGTGCCAGCAGGGTAGGGGGCTGGACTGAAGCTTTCTTT. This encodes CASRVGGWTEAFF.

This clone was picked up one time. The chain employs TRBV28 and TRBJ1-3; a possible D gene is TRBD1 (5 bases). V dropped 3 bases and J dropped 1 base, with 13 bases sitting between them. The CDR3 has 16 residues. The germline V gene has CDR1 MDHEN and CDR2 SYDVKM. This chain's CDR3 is CASSFARGPSGNTIYF. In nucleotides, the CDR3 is TGTGCCAGCAGTTTTGCAAGGGGACCATCTGGAAACACCATATATTTT.

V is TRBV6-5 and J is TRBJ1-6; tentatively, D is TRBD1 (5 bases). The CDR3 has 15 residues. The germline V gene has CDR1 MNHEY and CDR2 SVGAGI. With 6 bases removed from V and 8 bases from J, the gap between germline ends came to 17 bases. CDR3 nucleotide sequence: TGTGCCAGCAGCGGGCCATGGGGAGGGGATTCACCCCTCCACTTT. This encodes CASSGPWGGDSPLHF.

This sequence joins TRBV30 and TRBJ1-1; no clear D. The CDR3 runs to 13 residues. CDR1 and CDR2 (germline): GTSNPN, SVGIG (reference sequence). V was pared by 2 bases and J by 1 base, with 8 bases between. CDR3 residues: CAWSRDSNTEAFF. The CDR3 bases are TGTGCCTGGAGTAGAGACTCGAACACTGAAGCTTTCTTT. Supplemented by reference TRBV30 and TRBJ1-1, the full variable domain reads SQTIHQWPATLVQPVGSPLSLECTVEGTSNPNLYWYRQAAGRGLQLLFYSVGIGQISSEVPQNLSASRPQDRQFILSSKKLLLSDSGFYLCAWSRDSNTEAFFGQGTRLTVV.

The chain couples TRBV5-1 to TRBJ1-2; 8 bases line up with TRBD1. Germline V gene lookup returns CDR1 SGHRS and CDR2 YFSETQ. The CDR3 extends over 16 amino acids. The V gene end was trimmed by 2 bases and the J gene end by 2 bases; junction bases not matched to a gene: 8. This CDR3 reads CASSLHSTGVNYGYTF. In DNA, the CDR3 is TGCGCCAGCAGCTTACACTCGACAGGGGTAAACTATGGCTACACCTTC.

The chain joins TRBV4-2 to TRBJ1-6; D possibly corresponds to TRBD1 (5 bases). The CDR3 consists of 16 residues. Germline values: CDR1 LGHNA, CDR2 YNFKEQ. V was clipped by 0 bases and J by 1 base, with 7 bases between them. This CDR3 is CASSQDGGSYNSPLHF. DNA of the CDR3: TGTGCCAGCAGCCAAGATGGGGGGTCCTATAATTCACCCCTCCACTTT.

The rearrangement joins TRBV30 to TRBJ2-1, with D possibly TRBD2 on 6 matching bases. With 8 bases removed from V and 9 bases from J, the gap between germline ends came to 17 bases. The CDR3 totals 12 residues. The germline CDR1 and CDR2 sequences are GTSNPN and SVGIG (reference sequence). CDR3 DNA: TGTGCCGCCCAATACGCGGGGCCTGAGCAGTTCTTC. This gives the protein CAAQYAGPEQFF.

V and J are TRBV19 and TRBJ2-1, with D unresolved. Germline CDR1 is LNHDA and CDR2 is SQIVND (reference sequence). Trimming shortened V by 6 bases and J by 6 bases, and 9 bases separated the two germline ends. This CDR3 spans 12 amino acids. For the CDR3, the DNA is TGTGCCAGTAGCGAGGCGCCCAATGAGCAGTTCTTC. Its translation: CASSEAPNEQFF.

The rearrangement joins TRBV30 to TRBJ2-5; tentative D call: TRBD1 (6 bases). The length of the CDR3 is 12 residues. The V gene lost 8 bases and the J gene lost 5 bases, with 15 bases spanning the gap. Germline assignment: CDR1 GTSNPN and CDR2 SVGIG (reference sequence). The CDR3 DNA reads TGTGCCGCCCAGGGGTCAGGGGAGACCCAGTACTTC. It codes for CAAQGSGETQYF.

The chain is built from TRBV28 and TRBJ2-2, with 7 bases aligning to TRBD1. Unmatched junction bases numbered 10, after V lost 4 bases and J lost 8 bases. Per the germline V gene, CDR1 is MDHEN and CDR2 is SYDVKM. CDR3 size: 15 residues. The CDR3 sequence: CASSSPSSTGGELFF. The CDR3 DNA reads TGTGCCAGCAGTTCTCCATCCTCGACAGGGGGGGAGCTGTTTTTT.